Presented here are 24 T cell receptor beta chains from one specimen sequenced in a study of T cells in Graves' hyperthyroidism and ophthalmopathy. Researchers took RNA transcripts and amplified the TCR beta CDR3 regions from them. The study used the HTBI primer set for a first-round RT-PCR of the TCR CDR3. TCRdb reprocessed the multiplex PCR reads with MiXCR, giving one entry per CDR3 protein. The sample lists about 350,000 distinct CDR3 sequences, approximately 14% occurring once. Sequencing input: blood. The receptors stem from a woman in her 30s with Graves' hyperthyroidism.

V and J are TRBV7-8 and TRBJ2-2; TRBD1 aligns across 8 bases. After removal of 2 bases from V and 1 base from J, the junction contained 15 bases not matched to a gene. CDR1 is SGHVS and CDR2 is FQNEAQ in the germline V gene. The CDR3 spans 20 residues. Here the CDR3 DNA reads TGTGCCAGCAGCTTAAAACCCAACTACCGGGACAGGCAGAACACCGGGGAGCTGTTTTTT. Residues: CASSLKPNYRDRQNTGELFF.

The table lists this clonotype with many counts. The J gene is TRBJ2-3, the V gene TRBV28, with D perhaps matching TRBD2 (6 bases). Germline loops: CDR1 MDHEN, CDR2 SYDVKM. The CDR3 spans 16 residues. Trimming took off 4 bases at V and 0 bases at J, with 14 bases between the two ends. In nucleotides, the CDR3 is TGTGCCAGCAGTTCCCACAGAGGGAGGAGCACAGATACGCAGTATTTT. Its translation: CASSSHRGRSTDTQYF.

This clonotype has just a few counts. The rearrangement joins TRBV19 to TRBJ1-1, with D possibly being TRBD1 (5 bases). The germline gives CDR1 LNHDA, CDR2 SQIVND (reference sequence). The CDR3 has 15 residues. V was trimmed by 0 bases and J by 4 bases, leaving 12 bases between them. Here the CDR3 reads CASSIDLRQGTEAFF. Here the CDR3 DNA reads TGTGCCAGTAGTATAGATCTTCGGCAGGGCACTGAAGCTTTCTTT.

This sequence joins TRBV19 and TRBJ2-7, with TRBD2 matching over 9 bases. In germline, CDR1 is LNHDA, CDR2 SQIVND (reference sequence). J lost 3 bases, V lost 5 bases, and 5 bases had no gene match. There are 14 residues in the CDR3. CDR3 residues: CASSGTSSLYEQYF. The CDR3 bases are TGTGCCAGTAGTGGGACTAGCTCGCTCTACGAGCAGTACTTC.

The CDR3 here is CASSLRGQVNEKLFF. For the CDR3, the DNA is TGTGCCAGCAGCTTACGGGGACAAGTAAATGAAAAACTGTTTTTT. The rearrangement joins TRBV7-9 to TRBJ1-4; D is possibly TRBD1 (6 bases). From germline, CDR1 is SEHNR and CDR2 FQNEAQ (reference sequence). This CDR3 comprises 15 residues. V dropped 2 bases and J dropped 5 bases, with 12 bases sitting between them.

This clonotype occurred many times. The rearrangement links TRBV11-2 to TRBJ2-5; D possibly uses TRBD1 or TRBD2 (5 bases each). CDR3 length: 13 residues. V was trimmed by 3 bases and J by 5 bases, leaving 10 bases between them. CDR1 and CDR2 (germline): SGHAT, FQNNGV. This CDR3 is CASSLGPFETQYF. CDR3 DNA sequence: TGTGCCAGCAGCTTGGGACCCTTCGAGACCCAGTACTTC.

The table lists this clonotype with a few counts. The chain recombines TRBV6-1 with TRBJ1-2; TRBD1 agrees at 7 bases. The CDR3 covers 11 residues. Germline trimming cut 8 bases from V and 8 bases from J; bases unmatched to any gene: 5. The germline gives CDR1 MNHNS, CDR2 SASEGT. For the CDR3, the DNA is TGTGCCAGCGCCCAGGGGGAGGGCTACACCTTC. It translates to CASAQGEGYTF.

This clonotype was recorded many times. V gene TRBV28 combines with J gene TRBJ1-2; D is ambiguous. Germline V CDR1 and CDR2: MDHEN, SYDVKM. The CDR3 sequence is 12 residues long. V dropped 6 bases and J dropped 7 bases, with 12 bases sitting between them. The CDR3: CASSTNGVGYTF. The DNA for the CDR3 is TGTGCCAGCAGCACAAACGGGGTTGGCTACACCTTC.

Ten or more counts support this clonotype. The chain recombines TRBV28 with TRBJ1-5, with a weak D call TRBD1 (5 bases). Trimming shortened V by 3 bases and J by 9 bases, and 12 bases separated the two germline ends. CDR3 length: 13 residues. Germline V gene lookup returns CDR1 MDHEN and CDR2 SYDVKM. The CDR3 DNA sequence: TGTGCCAGCAGTTTTCCGGGGCCCGGGCCCCAGCATTTT. Protein sequence: CASSFPGPGPQHF.

This clonotype was seen more than once but under ten times. The chain links TRBV6-6 to TRBJ2-1; TRBD2 matches at 7 bases. Germline loops: CDR1 MNHNY, CDR2 SVGAGI (reference sequence). This CDR3 region has 16 residues. The V and J ends lost 0 bases and 5 bases, in that order; junction bases with no gene match: 7. The CDR3 loop is CASSYSTAGDDNEQFF. As DNA, the CDR3 is TGTGCCAGCAGTTACTCGACTGCGGGAGATGACAATGAGCAGTTCTTC.

This clonotype was seen at least ten times. The CDR3 spells CSAPDRGEAFF. CDR3 bases: TGCAGCGCCCCGGACAGGGGAGAAGCTTTCTTT. The rearrangement links TRBV29-1 to TRBJ1-1; 9 bases map to TRBD1. Germline V gene data show CDR1 as SQVTM and CDR2 as ANQGSEA. J lost 8 bases, V lost 7 bases, and 5 bases had no gene match. The CDR3 sequence is 11 residues long.

This clonotype occurred many times. The V call is TRBV3-1, the J call TRBJ2-5; tentative D call: TRBD2 (5 bases). Germline V gene data show CDR1 as LGHDT and CDR2 as YNNKEL (reference sequence). The V gene lost 4 bases and the J gene lost 4 bases, with 13 bases spanning the gap. This CDR3 has 14 residues. The CDR3, as DNA: TGTGCCAGCAGCCTCAAGGGAGAGGGAGAGACCCAGTACTTC. It codes for CASSLKGEGETQYF.

J is TRBJ2-1 and V is TRBV2; no definite D call. The CDR3 is 15 residues long. The V end was cut by 0 bases, the J end by 0 bases, with 6 bases between. CDR1 SNHLY and CDR2 FYNNEI come from the germline V gene. The CDR3 is CASSEAESSYNEQFF. In DNA, the CDR3 is TGTGCCAGCAGTGAAGCGGAGAGCTCCTACAATGAGCAGTTCTTC.

The sample holds many counts of this clonotype. This chain connects TRBV25-1 to TRBJ1-5; tentatively, D is TRBD1 (5 bases). The germline gives CDR1 MGHDK, CDR2 SYGVNS. The V end lost 5 bases, the J end lost 5 bases, and 13 bases lay between the germline ends. This CDR3 is 14 amino acids long. The CDR3 DNA reads TGTGCCAGCAGTCCCTTGGGAGGGGATCAGCCCCAGCATTTT. Protein: CASSPLGGDQPQHF.

The gene calls are TRBV27 and TRBJ2-7; no firm D call. The CDR3 runs to 13 residues. Trimming cost V 2 bases and J 7 bases, with 12 bases left between them. Germline CDR1 is MNHEY and CDR2 is SMNVEV (reference sequence). The CDR3 spells CASSLGSLREQYF. The DNA for the CDR3 is TGTGCCAGCAGTTTAGGCAGTTTGAGGGAGCAGTACTTC.

The chain joins TRBV19 to TRBJ2-7, with TRBD1 matching 9 bases. The CDR3 runs 15 residues. The germline gives CDR1 LNHDA, CDR2 SQIVND (reference sequence). J was trimmed by 1 base and V by 5 bases; bases with no gene match: 6. The CDR3 DNA is TGTGCCAGTAGTCCACAGGGGGCGCTTTCCTACGAGCAGTACTTC. Protein product: CASSPQGALSYEQYF.

The chain is built from TRBV6-2 or TRBV6-3 and TRBJ2-3, with D tentatively TRBD2 (5 bases). The CDR3 runs 15 residues. Trimming took 8 bases from V and 3 from J, leaving 18 bases between them. Germline V gives CDR1 MNHEY, CDR2 SVGEGT. Here the CDR3 DNA reads TGTGCCAGCGATAAGCTAGCCCACCATACAGATACGCAGTATTTT. Translation gives CASDKLAHHTDTQYF.

V and J are TRBV20-1 and TRBJ2-4; possible D gene TRBD2, 6 bases. The germline V gene has CDR1 DFQATT and CDR2 SNEGSKA (reference sequence). The length of the CDR3 is 11 residues. With 3 bases removed from V and 9 bases from J, the gap between germline ends came to 9 bases. CDR3 loop: CSASVGGIQYF. The CDR3 DNA follows: TGCAGTGCTAGCGTGGGGGGCATTCAGTACTTC.

This chain's CDR3 is CASSFQTSGRTYAGELFF. DNA of the CDR3: TGCGCCAGCAGCTTTCAGACTAGCGGGAGAACTTATGCCGGGGAGCTGTTTTTT. This chain uses TRBV5-1 with TRBJ2-2, with TRBD2 identical over 12 bases. Germline V gene lookup returns CDR1 SGHRS and CDR2 YFSETQ. Germline trimming cut 2 bases from V and 6 bases from J; bases unmatched to any gene: 11. The CDR3 consists of 18 residues. Complete variable domain (other parts from reference TRBV5-1 and TRBJ2-2): KAGVTQTPRYLIKTRGQQVTLSCSPISGHRSVSWYQQTPGQGLQFLFEYFSETQRNKGNFPGRFSGRQFSNSRSEMNVSTLELGDSALYLCASSFQTSGRTYAGELFFGEGSRLTVL.

This clonotype has more than one count but fewer than ten. V and J are TRBV3-1 and TRBJ1-1; D gene uncertain. Germline V gene sequence: CDR1 LGHDT, CDR2 YNNKEL (reference sequence). V dropped 2 bases and J dropped 1 base, with 8 bases sitting between them. This CDR3 is built from 14 residues. CDR3 in DNA: TGTGCCAGCAGCCAAAGTGAGGCGAACACTGAAGCTTTCTTT. Translating it yields CASSQSEANTEAFF.

In its sample, this clonotype was seen many times. The chain recombines TRBV2 with TRBJ2-7; D remains unclear. V lost 6 bases and J 7 bases, leaving 7 bases between the germline ends. The V gene's germline CDR1 is SNHLY and CDR2 FYNNEI. The CDR3 is made up of 10 amino acids. The CDR3 protein is CASRSKEQYF. CDR3 DNA sequence: TGTGCCAGCAGATCAAAAGAGCAGTACTTC.

The V and J genes are TRBV7-9 and TRBJ1-4; no clear D gene. Germline CDR1 is SEHNR and CDR2 is FQNEAQ (reference sequence). Trimming pared 3 bases from V and 4 bases from J, leaving 9 bases between. The CDR3 consists of 14 residues. The CDR3 reads CASSFSRDNEKLFF. For the CDR3, the DNA is TGTGCCAGCAGCTTCAGTAGGGATAATGAAAAACTGTTTTTT.

V and J are TRBV30 and TRBJ2-1, with D tentatively TRBD1 or TRBD2 (5 bases each). Germline CDR1 reads GTSNPN; CDR2 reads SVGIG (reference sequence). The CDR3 runs 11 residues. V was cut by 4 bases and J by 8 bases, with 9 bases left in between. The CDR3 DNA reads TGTGCCTGGACTCCGGGGCATGAGCAGTTCTTC. Translation: CAWTPGHEQFF.

In its sample, this clonotype was seen many times. This chain uses TRBV27 with TRBJ2-7; TRBD2 might be the D (6 bases). There are 15 residues in the CDR3. The germline V gene has CDR1 MNHEY and CDR2 SMNVEV (reference sequence). Trimming removed 6 bases at V and 6 bases at J, with 21 bases between. CDR3 in DNA: TGTGCCAGCAGCTCCTCAACCGGGGGTTTAGGCGAGCAGTACTTC. This gives the protein CASSSSTGGLGEQYF.